What follows are 27 T cell receptor beta chains derived from one specimen sequenced in a study of T cell changes during pregnancy in multiple sclerosis. TCRdb's table, derived via immunoSEQ multiplex PCR, lists solely in-frame clones and lacks some. The profile shows 45,000 to 65,000 clones, about 93% of them singletons. The source material was CD4+ T cells from peripheral blood mononuclear cells, sampled in the second trimester of pregnancy. The receptors derive from a female donor with multiple sclerosis, enrolled in a pregnancy study.

The V gene is TRBV5-6, the J gene TRBJ1-2; TRBD1 aligns across 8 bases. Looked up from germline, CDR1 is SGHDT and CDR2 is YYEEEE. The CDR3 loop spans 15 amino acids. V was pared by 1 base and J by 0 bases, with 2 bases of the junction left unmatched. CDR3: CASSLTGGSNYGYTF. CDR3 DNA sequence: TGTGCCAGCAGCTTGACAGGGGGTTCTAACTATGGCTACACCTTC.

The rearrangement links TRBV9 to TRBJ2-1; 8 bases are shared with TRBD2. The CDR3 totals 15 residues. Germline assignment: CDR1 SGDLS and CDR2 YYNGEE. J gave up 0 bases and V 3 bases, and 2 bases lay outside the gene matches. DNA for the CDR3: TGTGCCAGCAGCGGCACTAGCGGCTCCTACAATGAGCAGTTCTTC. Amino acid sequence: CASSGTSGSYNEQFF. Full variable domain (remainder filled in from reference TRBV9 and TRBJ2-1): DSGVTQTPKHLITATGQRVTLRCSPRSGDLSVYWYQQSLDQGLQFLIQYYNGEERAKGNILERFSAQQFPDLHSELNLSSLELGDSALYFCASSGTSGSYNEQFFGPGTRLTVL.

V is TRBV4-1 and J is TRBJ1-2; perhaps TRBD1 as D (5 bases). Germline CDR1 reads MGHRA; CDR2 reads YSYEKL. This CDR3 region has 14 residues. The ends were cut back, 4 bases at V and 8 bases at J, with 17 bases in the middle. CDR3 in DNA: TGCGCCAGCAGCCGGGGATTGGACACCCACGGCTACACCTTC. Protein: CASSRGLDTHGYTF.

The chain uses TRBV18 and TRBJ1-5, with D possibly TRBD1 on 5 matching bases. Germline V gene sequence: CDR1 KGHSH, CDR2 LQKENI. The CDR3 is 13 amino acids. Trimming cost V 6 bases and J 4 bases, with 10 bases left between them. The CDR3 bases are TGTGCCAGCTCCGGGGGGGGGAATCAGCCCCAGCATTTT. Protein product: CASSGGGNQPQHF. The complete variable domain, with remaining parts taken from reference TRBV18 and TRBJ1-5, reads NAGVMQNPRHLVRRRGQEARLRCSPMKGHSHVYWYRQLPEEGLKFMVYLQKENIIDESGMPKERFSAEFPKEGPSILRIQQVVRGDSAAYFCASSGGGNQPQHFGDGTRLSIL.

The chain carries TRBV6-5 and TRBJ2-7; tentatively, D is TRBD1 (5 bases). Germline lookup yields CDR1 MNHEY and CDR2 SVGAGI. The CDR3 has 13 amino acids. The germline V and J ends were trimmed by 7 bases and 1 base, with 11 bases remaining between them. The CDR3 DNA follows: TGTGCCAGCACAACCCCAGGGTCCTACGAGCAGTACTTC. Translation gives CASTTPGSYEQYF.

This clone was picked up a small number of times. The chain carries TRBV19 and TRBJ1-5, with 7 nucleotides matching TRBD1. V was clipped by 5 bases and J by 7 bases; unmatched bases: 11. There are 15 residues in the CDR3. Germline V lookup: CDR1 LNHDA, CDR2 SQIVND (reference sequence). The CDR3 protein is CASSSYRQGIQPQHF. CDR3 sequence (DNA): TGTGCCAGTAGTTCCTACCGACAGGGAATACAGCCCCAGCATTTT. The variable domain in full, completed from reference TRBV19 and TRBJ1-5, reads DGGITQSPKYLFRKEGQNVTLSCEQNLNHDAMYWYRQDPGQGLRLIYYSQIVNDFQKGDIAEGYSVSREKKESFPLTVTSAQKNPTAFYLCASSSYRQGIQPQHFGDGTRLSIL.

The chain employs TRBV5-1 and TRBJ2-7; tentative D call: TRBD1 (6 bases). The CDR3 is 13 residues long. The V end lost 3 bases, the J end lost 2 bases, and 9 bases lay between the germline ends. Germline CDR1 reads SGHRS; CDR2 reads YFSETQ. This chain's CDR3 is CASSSTGTYEQYF. The CDR3 DNA reads TGCGCCAGCAGCTCTACAGGGACCTACGAGCAGTACTTC.

The count of this clone is one. The rearrangement links TRBV6-1 to TRBJ1-1; no definite D call. V lost 4 bases and J lost 5, with 14 bases in between. Germline V gene sequence: CDR1 MNHNS, CDR2 SASEGT. This CDR3 spans 14 amino acids. The CDR3 loop reads CASSVQETTTEAFF. The CDR3 nucleotides read TGTGCCAGCAGTGTCCAGGAAACGACAACTGAAGCTTTCTTT.

Remarks on this clone: At one boundary the junction diverges from the germline segment, which might be a read error. V usage is TRBV5-1 and J usage is TRBJ2-1, with 7 bases identical to TRBD2. Germline CDR1 is SGHRS and CDR2 is YFSETQ. There are 15 residues in the CDR3. The CDR3 loop reads CASTLVSGTYNEQFF. The CDR3, as DNA: TGCGCCAGCACCTTGGTGAGCGGGACTTACAATGAGCAGTTCTTC.

This sequence joins TRBV29-1 and TRBJ1-4; possible D gene TRBD1, 6 bases. This CDR3 has 13 amino acids. Germline V CDR1 and CDR2: SQVTM, ANQGSEA. V was cut by 7 bases and J by 4 bases, with 13 bases left in between. The chain's CDR3 is CSGRDILNEKLFF. DNA of the CDR3: TGCAGCGGTCGGGACATTCTTAATGAAAAACTGTTTTTT.

In DNA form, the CDR3 reads TGTGCCAGCAGCTTAGGAAGCGGGGGGGGCCTGGATACGCAGTATTTT. Translating it yields CASSLGSGGGLDTQYF. The gene calls are TRBV7-3 and TRBJ2-3; 10 positions agree with TRBD2. Trimming took 2 bases from V and 6 from J; bases not matched to a gene: 8. The CDR3 is 16 amino acids. In germline, CDR1 is SGHTA, CDR2 FQGTGA.

This chain uses TRBV5-4 with TRBJ2-2; 7 nucleotides match TRBD2. Germline assignment: CDR1 SGHNT and CDR2 YYREEE (reference sequence). V was clipped by 2 bases and J by 2 bases; unmatched bases: 3. This CDR3 contains 15 residues. The CDR3 reads CASSFRTRNTGELFF. CDR3 bases: TGTGCCAGCAGCTTCCGGACTAGAAACACCGGGGAGCTGTTTTTT. The full variable domain, completed using reference TRBV5-4 and TRBJ2-2, is ETGVTQSPTHLIKTRGQQVTLRCSSQSGHNTVSWYQQALGQGPQFIFQYYREEENGRGNFPPRFSGLQFPNYSSELNVNALELDDSALYLCASSFRTRNTGELFFGEGSRLTVL.

The chain links TRBV5-4 to TRBJ1-1; 9 bases line up with TRBD1. The germline gives CDR1 SGHNT, CDR2 YYREEE (reference sequence). This CDR3 is 20 amino acids long. The V gene end was trimmed by 4 bases and the J gene end by 3 bases; junction bases not matched to a gene: 22. CDR3 bases: TGTGCCAGCAGCCGAAATCGGACAGGGGAACGGGGAAATGAACACACTGAAGCTTTCTTT. This sequence encodes CASSRNRTGERGNEHTEAFF.

The chain employs TRBV6-6 and TRBJ2-7, with 10 bases lining up with TRBD1. Germline CDR1 MNHNY, CDR2 SVGAGI (reference sequence). This CDR3 region has 15 residues. After removal of 7 bases from V and 2 bases from J, the junction contained 8 bases not matched to a gene. CDR3 region: CASNPLGQGTYEQYF. The CDR3 nucleotides are TGTGCCAGCAACCCCCTGGGACAGGGGACCTACGAGCAGTACTTC.

V usage is TRBV2 and J usage is TRBJ2-1, with a possible D match to TRBD2 (5 bases). CDR3 size: 12 residues. Trimming removed 6 bases at V and 11 bases at J, with 14 bases between. CDR1 and CDR2 from the germline V gene are SNHLY and FYNNEI. This chain's CDR3 is CASRIYGVKQFF. CDR3 DNA sequence: TGTGCCAGCAGGATTTACGGGGTCAAGCAGTTCTTC.

The chain has TRBV6-5 and TRBJ1-1; 7 nucleotides match TRBD1. Germline-derived CDR1 and CDR2 are MNHEY and SVGAGI. This CDR3 is 15 amino acids long. The junction had 10 bases not matched to a gene; V was cut back by 5 bases and J by 4 bases. CDR3 nucleotides: TGTGCCAGCAGTCGACAGGGCTCGGGGGCCACTGAAGCTTTCTTT. This encodes CASSRQGSGATEAFF.

V is TRBV5-1 and J is TRBJ2-1; 7 bases match TRBD1. There are 14 residues in the CDR3. V was clipped by 2 bases and J by 7 bases; unmatched bases: 6. From germline, CDR1 is SGHRS and CDR2 YFSETQ. The CDR3 sequence: CASSFPGTANEQFF. Here the CDR3 DNA reads TGCGCCAGCAGCTTCCCCGGGACAGCTAATGAGCAGTTCTTC.

This chain links TRBV19 with TRBJ2-2; TRBD2 might be the D (6 bases). V lost 9 bases and J lost 3, with 11 bases in between. This CDR3 spans 13 amino acids. Germline V gene sequence: CDR1 LNHDA, CDR2 SQIVND (reference sequence). The DNA of the CDR3 is TGTGCCAGCTCCAGCGGGCACACCGGGGAGCTGTTTTTT. Protein product: CASSSGHTGELFF. The full variable domain, rest sourced from reference TRBV19 and TRBJ2-2, is DGGITQSPKYLFRKEGQNVTLSCEQNLNHDAMYWYRQDPGQGLRLIYYSQIVNDFQKGDIAEGYSVSREKKESFPLTVTSAQKNPTAFYLCASSSGHTGELFFGEGSRLTVL.

The CDR3 coding sequence is TGTGCCAGCAGTGGGACAGGGTATAGCAATCAGCCCCAGCATTTT. Translation gives CASSGTGYSNQPQHF. The gene calls are TRBV6-1 and TRBJ1-5, with 8 bases lining up with TRBD1. The CDR3 loop spans 15 amino acids. Germline V gene lookup returns CDR1 MNHNS and CDR2 SASEGT. V shed 4 bases and J 0 bases; nucleotides not matched to a gene: 2.

This rearrangement joins TRBV7-8 to TRBJ1-5; the match to TRBD1 covers 7 bases. CDR1 and CDR2 from the germline V gene are SGHVS and FQNEAQ. Unmatched junction bases numbered 9, after V lost 5 bases and J lost 5 bases. The CDR3 runs 15 residues. The DNA of the CDR3 is TGTGCCAGCAGCCCCCGTCGAGACAGGGATCAGCCCCAGCATTTT. The encoded protein is CASSPRRDRDQPQHF.

The chain combines TRBV7-9 with TRBJ2-2; 7 bases are a match to TRBD2. CDR1 is SEHNR and CDR2 is FQNEAQ in the germline V gene (reference sequence). CDR3 size: 16 residues. With 5 bases clipped from V and 1 base from J, the junction kept 7 bases outside the gene matches. CDR3 residues: CASSPAGRLNTGELFF. CDR3 DNA sequence: TGTGCCAGCAGCCCAGCGGGACGCCTGAACACCGGGGAGCTGTTTTTT.

The J gene is TRBJ2-3, the V gene TRBV14; TRBD2 aligns across 8 bases. CDR1 and CDR2 (germline): SGHDN, FVKESK. Unmatched junction bases numbered 4, after V lost 0 bases and J lost 2 bases. The CDR3 is made up of 16 amino acids. This chain's CDR3 is CASSQDRGGDTDTQYF. Written as DNA, the CDR3 is TGTGCCAGCAGCCAAGATCGGGGGGGGGACACAGATACGCAGTATTTT.

The chain recombines TRBV6-5 with TRBJ1-1, with 8 bases fitting TRBD1. Trimming removed 4 bases from V and 3 bases from J; junction bases left unmatched: 1. This CDR3 comprises 13 residues. CDR1 and CDR2 from the germline V gene are MNHEY and SVGAGI. The DNA for the CDR3 is TGTGCCAGCAGTTTGACAGGGGACACTGAAGCTTTCTTT. Its translation: CASSLTGDTEAFF.

The chain has TRBV6-5 and TRBJ1-1, with 9 nucleotides matching TRBD1. Germline CDR1 MNHEY, CDR2 SVGAGI. J was trimmed by 7 bases and V by 1 base; bases with no gene match: 7. The CDR3 length is 15 residues. In DNA form, the CDR3 reads TGTGCCAGCAGTTACTTCCGGACAGGGGCGGGTGAAGCTTTCTTT. Translation: CASSYFRTGAGEAFF.

The chain links TRBV9 to TRBJ1-6, with D possibly being TRBD1 (6 bases). CDR3 length: 16 residues. Trimming stripped 2 bases from V and 9 bases from J, with 18 bases between. Germline-derived CDR1 and CDR2 are SGDLS and YYNGEE. CDR3 residues: CASSVGGALSVSPLHF. The CDR3 DNA follows: TGTGCCAGCAGCGTGGGGGGGGCGCTTTCCGTTTCACCCCTCCACTTT.

The chain is built from TRBV9 and TRBJ2-2; 8 bases fit TRBD2. With 2 bases clipped from V and 4 bases from J, the junction kept 13 bases outside the gene matches. CDR3 length: 18 residues. Germline lookup yields CDR1 SGDLS and CDR2 YYNGEE. The CDR3 nucleotides are TGTGCCAGCAGCGTTACTCTAGCGGGCCTCTCGGGCACCGGGGAGCTGTTTTTT. Translating gives CASSVTLAGLSGTGELFF.

CDR3 in DNA: TGTGCCAGCAGCTGGGGACAGGGTTATAATTCACCCCTCCACTTT. Residues: CASSWGQGYNSPLHF. V and J are TRBV5-4 and TRBJ1-6; 9 bases are a match to TRBD1. V was clipped by 3 bases and J by 4 bases; unmatched bases: 2. Germline CDR1 and CDR2: SGHNT and YYREEE (reference sequence). The CDR3 consists of 15 residues. Together with reference TRBV5-4 and TRBJ1-6, the CDR3 gives the full variable domain: ETGVTQSPTHLIKTRGQQVTLRCSSQSGHNTVSWYQQALGQGPQFIFQYYREEENGRGNFPPRFSGLQFPNYSSELNVNALELDDSALYLCASSWGQGYNSPLHFGNGTRLTVT.